The rows below give T cell receptor beta chains drawn from one sample of a study of blood T cell repertoires in COVID-19. The assay was immunoSEQ multiplex PCR, and TCRdb's table has in-frame clones only and misses some. The table lists over 55,000 clones, roughly 80% of them singletons. The sequenced sample was PBMCs or T cells enriched from blood (not recorded which). These receptor sequences come from a woman aged 40 to 55 with acute COVID-19. CDR3s include the opening cysteine and the closing phenylalanine or tryptophan.

J gene,V gene,CDR3 protein
TRBJ2-7,TRBV15,CATKRGAQSYEQYF
TRBJ1-4,TRBV20-1,CSASYRQTPATNEKLFF
TRBJ1-2,TRBV6-1,CASSERAGGIGYTF
TRBJ2-2,TRBV10-3,CAVLRGINTGELFF
TRBJ1-4,TRBV5-1,CASSPSRDSLATNEKLFF
TRBJ2-3,TRBV19,CASRAQGLADTQYF
TRBJ1-1,TRBV21-1,CASSKVRGNTEAFF
TRBJ1-5,TRBV28,CASSLAGNQPQHF
TRBJ1-5,TRBV27,CASSLGGQGANQPQHF
TRBJ1-3,TRBV28,CASSFQGPGNTIYF
TRBJ2-3,TRBV5-4,CASSLGLAGVTDTQYF
TRBJ2-1,TRBV19,CASSPSGRGYNEQFF
TRBJ2-3,TRBV27,CASSPGLATDTQYF
TRBJ2-5,TRBV6-1,CASSEVMEQETQYF
TRBJ2-2,TRBV7-9,CASSSMDRGTGELFF
TRBJ1-3,TRBV2,CASSEDRGLGNTIYF
TRBJ1-4,TRBV7-9,CASRTGEGNEKLFF
TRBJ1-5,TRBV27,CASSSVQGPGQPQHF
TRBJ2-4,TRBV19,CASSISLGQTKNIQYF
TRBJ1-2,TRBV4-1,CASSLPGQIYGYTF
TRBJ2-3,TRBV5-1,CASRTSGDTDTQYF
TRBJ2-5,TRBV7-2,CASSLLAGSETQYF
TRBJ2-2,TRBV7-3,CASSLFSRDTGELFF
TRBJ2-1,TRBV29-1,CSVEEGKSRNEQFF
TRBJ2-7,TRBV3-1/TRBV3-2,CASSQGRDRVGYEQYF
TRBJ1-2,TRBV20-1,CSASDGGNYGYTF
TRBJ2-5,TRBV5-1,CASSPWTSGGLQETQYF
TRBJ1-2,TRBV14,CASSQDVGLYGYTF
TRBJ2-7,TRBV5-1,CASSLDNYEQYF
TRBJ1-1,TRBV7-9,CASSSGQHTEAFF
TRBJ2-7,TRBV18,CASSPSVGQGALEQYF
TRBJ1-5,TRBV5-6,CASSTGPGGPQHF
TRBJ2-3,TRBV7-2,CASSLRSGGTLGVPQYF
TRBJ2-5,TRBV6-6,CASSRRDSEYF
TRBJ2-7,TRBV19,CASRPGQQFYEQYF
TRBJ1-3,TRBV9,CASSVDPVSGNTIYF
TRBJ1-4,TRBV19,CASSVYGTRTTGVEKLFF